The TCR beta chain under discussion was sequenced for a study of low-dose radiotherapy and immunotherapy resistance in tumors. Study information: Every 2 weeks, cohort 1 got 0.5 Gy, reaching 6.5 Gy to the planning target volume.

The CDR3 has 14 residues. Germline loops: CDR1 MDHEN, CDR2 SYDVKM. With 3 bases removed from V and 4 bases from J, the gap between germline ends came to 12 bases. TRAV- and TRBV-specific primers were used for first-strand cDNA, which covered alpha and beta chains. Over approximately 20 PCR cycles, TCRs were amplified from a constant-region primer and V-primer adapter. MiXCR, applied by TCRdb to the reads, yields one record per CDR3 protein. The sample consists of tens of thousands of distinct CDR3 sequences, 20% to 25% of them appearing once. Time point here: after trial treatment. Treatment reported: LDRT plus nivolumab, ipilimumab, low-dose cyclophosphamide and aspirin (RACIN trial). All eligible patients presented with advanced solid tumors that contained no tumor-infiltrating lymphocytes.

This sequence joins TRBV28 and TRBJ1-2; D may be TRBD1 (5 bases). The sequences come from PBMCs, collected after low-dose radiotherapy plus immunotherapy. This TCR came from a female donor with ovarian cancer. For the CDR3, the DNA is TGTGCCAGCAGTTTCAGTTCCAGGGTCTATGGCTACACCTTC. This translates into CASSFSSRVYGYTF.